The rows below give T cell receptor beta chains drawn from one sample of a study of immune heterogeneity within non-small cell lung tumors. One entry per CDR3 protein results from TCRdb running MiXCR on the multiplex PCR reads. The profile shows 14,000 to 15,000 distinct CDR3 sequences, 28% of them singletons. The sequencing sample was made of lung tumor tissue. These receptors originate from a man aged 40-49 years with non-small cell lung cancer. Both conserved end residues are part of each CDR3. A D gene is named only where the DNA matches it firmly. Clone size is not always given. Where it is, it says once, few, many or a class for expanded clones.

size	D	V	J	CDR3	DNA
medium-sized	-	TRBV20-1	TRBJ1-1	CSARELGTEAFF	TGCAGTGCTAGAGAACTGGGGACTGAAGCTTTCTTT
medium-sized	-	TRBV2	TRBJ1-4	CASSRSNEKLFF	TGTGCCAGCAGCAGATCTAATGAAAAACTGTTTTTT
-	-	TRBV4-1	TRBJ1-2	CASSQEVTGGFSRGYTF	TGCGCCAGCAGCCAAGAAGTCACCGGGGGTTTTTCGAGAGGCTACACCTTC
-	TRBD2	TRBV4-1	TRBJ2-3	CASSQAPGTSLITQYF	TGCGCCAGCAGCCAAGCGCCAGGGACTAGTCTCATTACGCAGTATTTT
many	-	TRBV6-4	TRBJ2-7	CASSDSRGGRTYEQYF	TGTGCCAGCAGTGACTCGAGGGGGGGGCGTACCTACGAGCAGTACTTC
many	TRBD1	TRBV5-6	TRBJ1-4	CASSSRGGGVEKLFF	TGTGCCAGCAGCTCCCGAGGGGGCGGCGTCGAAAAACTGTTTTTT
-	-	TRBV11-3	TRBJ2-2	CASGQGLGAGELFF	TGTGCCAGCGGACAAGGGTTGGGCGCCGGGGAGCTGTTTTTT
many	-	TRBV18	TRBJ2-3	CASLPPLTDTQYF	TGTGCCAGCCTCCCGCCTCTCACAGATACGCAGTATTTT
few	-	TRBV7-9	TRBJ1-2	CASSSSYSLHYGYTF	TGTGCCAGCAGCTCGAGTTACTCCCTTCACTATGGCTACACCTTC
medium-sized	TRBD1	TRBV20-1	TRBJ1-6	CSARDGTGRNSPLHF	TGCAGTGCTAGAGATGGGACAGGGCGGAATTCACCCCTCCACTTT
many	-	TRBV7-2	TRBJ1-6	CASSLWDTNSPLHF	TGTGCCAGCAGCTTATGGGACACCAATTCACCCCTCCACTTT
many	-	TRBV6-5	TRBJ2-7	CASSYYTGSYEQYF	TGTGCCAGCAGTTACTACACTGGCTCCTACGAGCAGTACTTC
-	-	TRBV3-1	TRBJ1-1	CASRHGGEAFF	TGTGCCAGCAGGCATGGGGGTGAAGCTTTCTTT
-	-	TRBV30	TRBJ2-5	CAWNSLGTSQETQYF	TGTGCCTGGAATTCACTCGGGACCTCACAAGAGACCCAGTACTTC
many	TRBD1	TRBV12-3/TRBV12-4	TRBJ1-1	CASSFGTVEAFF	TGTGCCAGCAGTTTTGGGACAGTTGAAGCTTTCTTT
many	-	TRBV20-1	TRBJ1-1	CSVTGVDDTEAFF	TGCAGCGTTACCGGGGTGGACGACACTGAAGCTTTCTTT
medium-sized	-	TRBV11-2	TRBJ2-7	CASSLDLPDSYEQYF	TGTGCCAGCAGCTTAGATCTTCCGGACTCCTACGAGCAGTACTTC
many	-	TRBV12-3/TRBV12-4	TRBJ2-1	CASSFRSGGNNEQFF	TGTGCCAGCAGTTTTCGGTCGGGTGGGAACAATGAGCAGTTCTTC
-	TRBD1	TRBV11-2	TRBJ1-6	CVSSLSPGQNSPLHF	TGTGTCAGCAGCTTATCACCGGGACAGAATTCACCCCTCCACTTT
many	-	TRBV10-1	TRBJ2-1	CASSRSGQFNEQFF	TGCGCCAGCAGTCGTAGCGGCCAATTCAATGAGCAGTTCTTC
few	-	TRBV29-1	TRBJ2-3	CSVEERVPDTQYF	TGCAGCGTTGAAGAAAGGGTACCAGATACGCAGTATTTT
-	-	TRBV9	TRBJ2-5	CASSVAGRLGETQYF	TGTGCCAGCAGCGTAGCCGGCAGGTTGGGGGAGACCCAGTACTTC
many	-	TRBV2	TRBJ2-1	CASSLGFYNEQFF	TGTGCCAGCAGTCTCGGGTTCTACAATGAGCAGTTCTTC
many	-	TRBV15	TRBJ2-6	CATSREVGSGANVLTF	TGTGCCACCAGCAGAGAAGTGGGCTCTGGGGCCAACGTCCTGACTTTC
many	TRBD1	TRBV20-1	TRBJ2-1	CSARGVGQGNEQFF	TGCAGTGCTAGAGGAGTGGGACAGGGAAATGAGCAGTTCTTC
few	-	TRBV4-2	TRBJ2-1	CASSLELSSYNEQFF	TGTGCCAGCAGCCTGGAGTTAAGCTCCTACAATGAGCAGTTCTTC
-	TRBD1	TRBV7-2	TRBJ1-1	CASSWDRRLNTEAFF	TGTGCCAGCAGTTGGGACAGGAGATTGAACACTGAAGCTTTCTTT
medium-sized	-	TRBV19	TRBJ1-3	CASSIAGSGNTIYF	TGTGCCAGTAGTATAGCAGGCTCTGGAAACACCATATATTTT
-	-	TRBV20-1	TRBJ1-1	CSALVGFAGEAFF	TGCAGTGCCCTTGTGGGATTTGCGGGTGAAGCTTTCTTT
medium-sized	-	TRBV6-1	TRBJ1-2	CASSELPTPNYGYTF	TGTGCCAGCAGCGAGCTCCCCACACCTAACTATGGCTACACCTTC
-	-	TRBV3-1	TRBJ2-1	CASIQPNPGVWKNEQFF	TGTGCCAGCATCCAACCAAACCCAGGGGTCTGGAAGAATGAGCAGTTCTTC
-	TRBD2	TRBV24-1	TRBJ2-1	CSTSGSGGRSYNEQFF	TGTTCCACCAGCGGGAGCGGGGGTCGGTCCTACAATGAGCAGTTCTTC
many	TRBD1	TRBV7-9	TRBJ2-1	CASSFAQGRKNEQFF	TGTGCCAGCAGCTTCGCACAGGGGAGAAAAAATGAGCAGTTCTTC
medium-sized	-	TRBV27	TRBJ2-7	CASSLLTGSTIPYEQYF	TGTGCCAGCAGCCTACTCACGGGCAGTACAATCCCCTACGAGCAGTACTTC
-	-	TRBV6-9	TRBJ1-1	CASINGRSRTEAFF	TGTGCCAGCATTAACGGACGCTCGCGCACTGAAGCTTTCTTT